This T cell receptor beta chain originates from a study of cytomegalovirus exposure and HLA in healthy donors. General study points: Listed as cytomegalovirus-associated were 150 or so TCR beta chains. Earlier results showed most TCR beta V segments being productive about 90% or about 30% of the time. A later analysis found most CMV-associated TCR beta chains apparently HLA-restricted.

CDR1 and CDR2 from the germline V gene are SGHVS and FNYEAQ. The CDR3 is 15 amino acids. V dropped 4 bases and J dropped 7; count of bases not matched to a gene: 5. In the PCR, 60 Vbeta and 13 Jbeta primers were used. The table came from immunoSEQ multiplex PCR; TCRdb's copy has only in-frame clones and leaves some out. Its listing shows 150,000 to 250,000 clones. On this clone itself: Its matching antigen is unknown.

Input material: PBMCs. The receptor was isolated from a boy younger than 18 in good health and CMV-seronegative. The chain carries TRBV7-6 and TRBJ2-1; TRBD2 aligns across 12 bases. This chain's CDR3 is CASSSLAGGGNEQFF. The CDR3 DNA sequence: TGTGCCAGCAGCTCACTAGCGGGGGGTGGGAATGAGCAGTTCTTC.